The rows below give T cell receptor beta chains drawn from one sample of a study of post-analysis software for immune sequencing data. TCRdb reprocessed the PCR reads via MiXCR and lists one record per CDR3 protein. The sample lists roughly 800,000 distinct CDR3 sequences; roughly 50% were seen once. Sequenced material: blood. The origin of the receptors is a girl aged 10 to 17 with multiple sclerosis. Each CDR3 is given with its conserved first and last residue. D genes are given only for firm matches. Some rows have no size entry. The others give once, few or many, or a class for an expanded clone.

CDR3: CSVVIAGANSNEQFF; DNA: TGCAGCGTTGTTATAGCGGGGGCTAACTCCAATGAGCAGTTCTTC; D: TRBD2; size: .; J: TRBJ2-1; V: TRBV29-1
CDR3: CSANHGSGGAETQYF; DNA: TGCAGTGCGAACCACGGGTCGGGGGGCGCAGAGACCCAGTACTTC; D: .; size: .; J: TRBJ2-5; V: TRBV20-1
CDR3: CASSLRSGPNTGELFF; DNA: TGTGCCAGCAGTTTAAGGTCAGGACCGAACACCGGGGAGCTGTTTTTT; D: .; size: .; J: TRBJ2-2; V: TRBV12-3/TRBV12-4
CDR3: CASSRDRAREQYF; DNA: TGTGCCAGCAGCCGCGACAGGGCGAGGGAGCAGTACTTC; D: TRBD1; size: .; J: TRBJ2-7; V: TRBV7-3
CDR3: CVSTTRLASGGFYEQYF; DNA: TGTGTCAGCACCACGAGGTTGGCTAGCGGGGGGTTCTACGAGCAGTACTTC; D: .; size: .; J: TRBJ2-7; V: TRBV21-1
CDR3: CASSARGQPGSYNEQFF; DNA: TGTGCCAGCAGTGCTAGGGGGCAACCGGGCTCCTACAATGAGCAGTTCTTC; D: TRBD1; size: few; J: TRBJ2-1; V: TRBV6-1
CDR3: CSVESTEQYF; DNA: TGCAGCGTTGAATCGACGGAGCAGTACTTC; D: .; size: few; J: TRBJ2-5; V: TRBV29-1
CDR3: CASNFVDWRQDEKLFF; DNA: TGTGCCAGCAACTTCGTCGATTGGCGACAGGATGAAAAACTGTTTTTT; D: .; size: once; J: TRBJ1-4; V: TRBV7-6
CDR3: CASRTTSGRVNEQFF; DNA: TGTGCCAGCAGGACGACTAGCGGGAGGGTCAATGAGCAGTTCTTC; D: TRBD2; size: once; J: TRBJ2-1; V: TRBV2
CDR3: CASSEASGPTYEQYF; DNA: TGTGCCAGCAGTGAAGCATCGGGCCCAACCTACGAGCAGTACTTC; D: .; size: .; J: TRBJ2-7; V: TRBV6-1
CDR3: CASSQDPAGTTSYNEQFF; DNA: TGCGCCAGCAGCCAAGACCCTGCTGGCACCACTTCCTACAATGAGCAGTTCTTC; D: .; size: .; J: TRBJ2-1; V: TRBV4-1
CDR3: CASSPDAPEAFF; DNA: TGTGCCAGCAGCCCCGACGCTCCTGAAGCTTTCTTT; D: .; size: .; J: TRBJ1-1; V: TRBV6-6
CDR3: CSVGDRGYEQFF; DNA: TGCAGCGTGGGGGACAGGGGCTATGAGCAGTTCTTC; D: TRBD1; size: .; J: TRBJ2-1; V: TRBV29-1
CDR3: CASSFTGLSYNEQFF; DNA: TGTGCCAGCAGCTTTACAGGGCTTTCCTACAATGAGCAGTTCTTC; D: .; size: .; J: TRBJ2-1; V: TRBV7-3
CDR3: CSASPAGSGGGELFF; DNA: TGCAGTGCTAGTCCAGCGGGCTCTGGGGGCGGGGAGCTGTTTTTT; D: .; size: .; J: TRBJ2-2; V: TRBV20-1
CDR3: CSVVAGPSSQYF; DNA: TGCAGCGTTGTTGCCGGTCCGTCGTCGCAGTATTTT; D: .; size: .; J: TRBJ2-3; V: TRBV29-1
CDR3: CSVPGLGVNSYEQYF; DNA: TGCAGCGTCCCCGGGCTAGGGGTGAATTCCTACGAGCAGTACTTC; D: .; size: few; J: TRBJ2-7; V: TRBV29-1
CDR3: CASSLGQGSHGYTF; DNA: TGCGCCAGCAGCTTGGGCCAGGGGTCGCATGGCTACACCTTC; D: .; size: .; J: TRBJ1-2; V: TRBV5-1
CDR3: CSARDRRGVSYEQYF; DNA: TGCAGTGCTAGAGATAGGAGGGGGGTCTCCTACGAGCAGTACTTC; D: .; size: few; J: TRBJ2-7; V: TRBV20-1
CDR3: CASSDLAKETQYF; DNA: TGTGCCAGCAGTGATCTAGCCAAGGAGACCCAGTACTTC; D: .; size: few; J: TRBJ2-5; V: TRBV12-3/TRBV12-4
CDR3: CASSFQGDNEQFF; DNA: TGCGCCAGCAGCTTTCAGGGAGACAATGAGCAGTTCTTC; D: .; size: .; J: TRBJ2-1; V: TRBV5-1
CDR3: CATRPSSYEQYF; DNA: TGTGCCACTAGACCGAGCTCCTACGAGCAGTACTTC; D: .; size: .; J: TRBJ2-7; V: TRBV10-3
CDR3: CASNREGEAFF; DNA: TGTGCCAGCAACCGCGAGGGTGAAGCTTTCTTT; D: .; size: .; J: TRBJ1-1; V: TRBV12-3/TRBV12-4
CDR3: CASSYSLGDYGYTF; DNA: TGTGCCAGCAGTTACTCTCTAGGGGACTATGGCTACACCTTC; D: .; size: .; J: TRBJ1-2; V: TRBV6-6
CDR3: CSAILRETQYF; DNA: TGCAGTGCTATCCTACGGGAGACCCAGTACTTC; D: .; size: .; J: TRBJ2-5; V: TRBV20-1
CDR3: CASSQLGQGYHEQYF; DNA: TGTGCCAGCAGCCAATTGGGACAGGGCTACCACGAGCAGTACTTC; D: TRBD1; size: few; J: TRBJ2-7; V: TRBV7-2
CDR3: CSAYSYGYTF; DNA: TGCAGTGCTTACTCCTATGGCTACACCTTC; D: .; size: few; J: TRBJ1-2; V: TRBV20-1
CDR3: CSVEDIGTGGREQYF; DNA: TGCAGCGTTGAGGACATCGGGACAGGGGGCCGCGAGCAGTACTTC; D: TRBD1; size: few; J: TRBJ2-7; V: TRBV29-1
CDR3: CASSEYEGGSSGANVLTF; DNA: TGTGCCAGCAGTGAATATGAGGGGGGAAGCTCTGGGGCCAACGTCCTGACTTTC; D: .; size: .; J: TRBJ2-6; V: TRBV25-1
CDR3: CASSLQADTQYF; DNA: TGTGCCAGCAGCTTACAGGCAGATACGCAGTATTTT; D: .; size: .; J: TRBJ2-3; V: TRBV7-6
CDR3: CASSVGLRYEQYF; DNA: TGTGCCAGCAGTGTGGGTTTGAGGTACGAGCAGTACTTC; D: .; size: .; J: TRBJ2-7; V: TRBV28
CDR3: CASSQDKTFGTNSYNEQFF; DNA: TGCGCCAGCAGCCAAGATAAAACTTTCGGGACTAACTCCTACAATGAGCAGTTCTTC; D: TRBD2; size: .; J: TRBJ2-1; V: TRBV4-1
CDR3: CASSLWDRVSFSDEQFF; DNA: TGTGCCAGCAGCTTATGGGACCGTGTGTCTTTCTCGGATGAGCAGTTCTTC; D: .; size: .; J: TRBJ2-1; V: TRBV7-9
CDR3: CASSLTVGGAKNIQYF; DNA: TGTGCCAGCAGCCTAACCGTTGGGGGAGCCAAAAACATTCAGTACTTC; D: .; size: .; J: TRBJ2-4; V: TRBV7-8
CDR3: CASSQDLSVYQETQYF; DNA: TGTGCCAGCAGCCAAGATTTATCTGTCTACCAAGAGACCCAGTACTTC; D: .; size: .; J: TRBJ2-5; V: TRBV14
CDR3: CASFGRGNEKLFF; DNA: TGTGCCAGCTTTGGCAGGGGTAATGAAAAACTGTTTTTT; D: .; size: .; J: TRBJ1-4; V: TRBV2
CDR3: CASSYYSGGEKLFF; DNA: TGTGCCAGCAGTTACTATTCGGGGGGTGAAAAACTGTTTTTT; D: .; size: few; J: TRBJ1-4; V: TRBV6-5
CDR3: CASSASRDGSYEQYF; DNA: TGTGCCAGCAGTGCTAGTCGGGACGGGTCCTACGAGCAGTACTTC; D: .; size: .; J: TRBJ2-7; V: TRBV6-4
CDR3: CASTGRGTGKSYEQYF; DNA: TGCGCCAGCACTGGGAGAGGGACAGGAAAGTCCTACGAGCAGTACTTC; D: TRBD1; size: .; J: TRBJ2-7; V: TRBV5-1
CDR3: CSVDGESGGGLQYF; DNA: TGCAGCGTTGACGGGGAGTCAGGGGGGGGGTTACAGTACTTC; D: .; size: once; J: TRBJ2-7; V: TRBV29-1
CDR3: CASSPRMGGQSTNEKLFF; DNA: TGTGCCAGCAGTCCTAGGATGGGAGGGCAATCAACTAATGAAAAACTGTTTTTT; D: .; size: .; J: TRBJ1-4; V: TRBV12-3/TRBV12-4
CDR3: CSACSGASTDTQYF; DNA: TGCAGTGCTTGCAGCGGGGCAAGCACAGATACGCAGTATTTT; D: TRBD2; size: .; J: TRBJ2-3; V: TRBV20-1
CDR3: CASSPAGGNGNQPQHF; DNA: TGTGCCAGCAGTCCCGCGGGGGGGAACGGCAATCAGCCCCAGCATTTT; D: .; size: .; J: TRBJ1-5; V: TRBV6-5
CDR3: CATGGVSDTQYF; DNA: TGTGCCACCGGTGGGGTCTCAGATACGCAGTATTTT; D: .; size: .; J: TRBJ2-3; V: TRBV10-3
CDR3: CAISSSYEQYF; DNA: TGTGCCATCAGCAGCTCCTACGAGCAGTACTTC; D: .; size: .; J: TRBJ2-7; V: TRBV10-3
CDR3: CASSLTVPGDGYTF; DNA: TGCGCTAGCAGCTTGACAGTACCCGGTGATGGCTACACCTTC; D: .; size: .; J: TRBJ1-2; V: TRBV5-1
CDR3: CSARGGTYEQYF; DNA: TGCAGTGCTAGGGGAGGGACCTACGAGCAGTACTTC; D: TRBD2; size: .; J: TRBJ2-7; V: TRBV20-1